This entry describes one TCR beta chain. The antigen is not known. The entry originates in a study of cytomegalovirus exposure and HLA in healthy donors. Broader study findings: Some TCR beta chains (roughly 160 of them) were listed as cytomegalovirus-associated. Reports indicate that TCR beta sequences accurately predicted the HLA-A and HLA-B alleles of most subjects.

The PCR was carried out with 60 Vbeta primers and 13 Jbeta primers. Measured with immunoSEQ multiplex PCR; TCRdb has only the in-frame clones, and not every one. Its table records roughly 140,000 clones. This CDR3 is 15 amino acids long. V lost 0 bases to trimming and J lost 6 bases; unmatched junction nucleotides: 5. Per the germline V gene, CDR1 is SGHRS and CDR2 is YFSETQ. The receptor comes from a male donor in good health and CMV-seronegative. The sample comprised PBMCs. This chain connects TRBV5-1 to TRBJ1-5; 8 bases agree with TRBD1. Written as DNA, the CDR3 is TGCGCCAGCAGCTTGGGGGACAGGAGTTCTCAGCCCCAGCATTTT. Translating it yields CASSLGDRSSQPQHF.